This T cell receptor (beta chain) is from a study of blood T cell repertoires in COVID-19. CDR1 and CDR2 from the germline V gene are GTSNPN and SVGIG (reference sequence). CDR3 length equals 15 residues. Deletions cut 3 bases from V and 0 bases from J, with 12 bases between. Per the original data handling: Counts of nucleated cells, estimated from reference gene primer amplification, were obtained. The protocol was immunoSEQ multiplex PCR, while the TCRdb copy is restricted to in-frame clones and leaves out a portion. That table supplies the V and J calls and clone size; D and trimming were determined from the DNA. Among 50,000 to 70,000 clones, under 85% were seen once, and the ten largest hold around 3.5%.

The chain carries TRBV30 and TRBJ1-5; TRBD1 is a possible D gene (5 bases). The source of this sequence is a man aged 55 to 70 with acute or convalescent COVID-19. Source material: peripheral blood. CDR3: CAWSSGLYSNQPQHF. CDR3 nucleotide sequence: TGTGCCTGGAGCTCGGGACTATATAGCAATCAGCCCCAGCATTTT.